These 10 T cell receptor beta chains were all obtained from the same sample, sequenced in a study of T cell clonality in common variable immunodeficiency. Using immunoSEQ multiplex PCR, the repertoire was profiled, and TCRdb retains in-frame clones only, with some absent. Listed for the sample are about 35,000 clones, none seen a single time. Sequencing was done on a sample of peripheral blood mononuclear cells. These receptors came from a person aged 18 to 75 in good health.

This clone showed up many times. The CDR3 end is not reached by the read, which stops 3 residues before it; the germline J gene fills it in. The chain carries TRBV20-1 and TRBJ2-7, with TRBD2 matching over 7 bases. CDR3 size: 12 residues. Per the germline V gene, CDR1 is DFQATT and CDR2 is SNEGSKA (reference sequence). With V trimmed by 5 bases and J by 5 bases, 6 bases remained unmatched. CDR3 residues: CSAEDRGDEQYF. The sequenced part of the CDR3 DNA is TGCAGTGCTGAGGATCGGGGGGACGAG.

This clone has a count of ten or more. The read falls 3 residues short of the CDR3 end, and the missing part is taken from the germline J gene. This chain joins TRBV6-4 and TRBJ2-3, with 8 bases lining up with TRBD2. The V segment lost 5 bases and the J segment 1 base; nucleotides outside the gene matches: 5. Germline CDR1 and CDR2: MRHNA and SNTAGT. The CDR3 extends over 15 amino acids. CDR3 region: CASSSSGGGTDTQYF. The DNA read from the CDR3 is TGTGCCAGCAGTTCATCGGGGGGGGGCACAGATACG.

This clone was detected many times. CDR3 DNA, as far as it was read: TGCGCCAGCAGCCCCACAGCGGGGGGGGGTTACAATGAG. Its translation: CASSPTAGGGYNE. The entire CDR3 sequence reads CASSPTAGGGYNEQFF. The chain links TRBV5-1 to TRBJ2-1; 10 bases line up with TRBD2. The DNA ends 3 residues before the CDR3 does, and the rest of the CDR3 is filled in from the germline J gene. V shed 4 bases, J shed 4 bases, and the junction held 8 bases outside the gene matches. CDR3 length equals 16 residues. Germline CDR1 and CDR2: SGHRS and YFSETQ.

Many counts were recorded for this clone. The CDR3 end falls 3 residues outside the read, so it is completed with the germline J gene. This chain connects TRBV13 to TRBJ2-7, with a tentative D call TRBD2 (6 bases). V dropped 3 bases and J dropped 3 bases, with 9 bases sitting between them. The CDR3 extends over 13 amino acids. CDR1 and CDR2 from the germline V gene are PRHDT and FYEKMQ (reference sequence). CDR3 loop: CASSFGGFYEQYF. CDR3 DNA (partial): TGTGCCAGCAGCTTCGGGGGATTCTACGAG.

This clone was recorded at least ten times. The read falls 3 residues short of the CDR3 end, and the missing part is taken from the germline J gene. The rearrangement links TRBV7-9 to TRBJ2-7; the D gene is possibly TRBD1 (6 bases). From germline, CDR1 is SEHNR and CDR2 FQNEAQ (reference sequence). This CDR3 comprises 14 residues. V lost 6 bases and J 4 bases, leaving 16 bases between the germline ends. The CDR3 here is CASRPSRGTYEQYF. The CDR3 bases that were read are TGTGCCAGCAGACCGAGCAGGGGCACTTACGAG.

This clone was counted ten times or more. Mismatch with germline at one junction end may stem from a read error. The read is 3 residues too short to cover the CDR3 end, so that end is filled in from the germline J gene. The chain couples TRBV4-2 to TRBJ2-7, with 12 bases fitting TRBD1. The CDR3 contains 16 residues. Germline lookup yields CDR1 LGHNA and CDR2 YNFKEQ. The CDR3 protein is CASSPHGTGGPYEQYF. The DNA read from the CDR3 is TGCGCCAGCAGCCCTCATGGGACAGGGGGCCCCTACGAG.

This clone was picked up many times. The read falls 3 residues short of the CDR3 end, and the missing part is taken from the germline J gene. The gene calls are TRBV5-1 and TRBJ2-1, with TRBD1 matching over 7 bases. The CDR3 is 14 amino acids. The V segment lost 3 bases and the J segment 8 bases; nucleotides outside the gene matches: 8. CDR1 is SGHRS, CDR2 YFSETQ, per germline. CDR3 bases read: TGCGCCAGCAGCTATAACCGACAGGGTGATGAG. Translation gives CASSYNRQGDE. The whole CDR3 sequence is CASSYNRQGDEQFF. The entire variable domain, with the rest obtained from reference TRBV5-1 and TRBJ2-1, is as follows: KAGVTQTPRYLIKTRGQQVTLSCSPISGHRSVSWYQQTPGQGLQFLFEYFSETQRNKGNFPGRFSGRQFSNSRSEMNVSTLELGDSALYLCASSYNRQGDEQFFGPGTRLTVL.

This clone was counted many times. The CDR3 protein is CASSFDRNTGELFF. The part of the CDR3 DNA that was read is TGCGCCAGCAGTTTCGACAGGAACACCGGGGAG. The rearrangement links TRBV5-1 to TRBJ2-2; TRBD1 is a possible D gene (5 bases). The read terminates 3 residues before the CDR3 end, so the remaining end is supplied by the germline J gene. From germline, CDR1 is SGHRS and CDR2 YFSETQ. CDR3 length: 14 amino acids. V gave up 5 bases and J gave up 1 base, with 9 bases separating them.

In this sample, this clone turned up many times. The CDR3 end lies 3 residues beyond the end of the read and is filled in from the germline J gene. Distinct nucleotide sequences in the sample also encode this CDR3. This chain uses TRBV2 with TRBJ1-2; 8 bases map to TRBD1. Germline-derived CDR1 and CDR2 are SNHLY and FYNNEI. Trimming at V came to 4 bases and at J to 7 bases, leaving 5 bases not matched to a gene. The CDR3 totals 13 residues. The part of the CDR3 DNA that was read is TGTGCCAGCAGTGCGGACAGGGAGGGTGGC. Translated, it gives CASSADREGG. The whole CDR3 reads CASSADREGGYTF. Together with reference TRBV2 and TRBJ1-2, the CDR3 gives the full variable domain: EPEVTQTPSHQVTQMGQEVILRCVPISNHLYFYWYRQILGQKVEFLVSFYNNEISEKSEIFDDQFSVERPDGSNFTLKIRSTKLEDSAMYFCASSADREGGYTFGSGTRLTVV.

This clone has more than one count but fewer than ten. The CDR3 goes on 3 residues after the read ends, and that part is filled in from the germline J gene. This chain joins TRBV30 and TRBJ2-4, with D tentatively TRBD1 (6 bases). The CDR3 has 15 amino acids. CDR1 and CDR2 from the germline V gene are GTSNPN and SVGIG (reference sequence). The CDR3 DNA, read in part, is TGTGCCTGGAGGGACAGTCCCATAGGGGTCTGGGGT. Translating gives CAWRDSPIGVWG. The full CDR3 protein is CAWRDSPIGVWGQYF.